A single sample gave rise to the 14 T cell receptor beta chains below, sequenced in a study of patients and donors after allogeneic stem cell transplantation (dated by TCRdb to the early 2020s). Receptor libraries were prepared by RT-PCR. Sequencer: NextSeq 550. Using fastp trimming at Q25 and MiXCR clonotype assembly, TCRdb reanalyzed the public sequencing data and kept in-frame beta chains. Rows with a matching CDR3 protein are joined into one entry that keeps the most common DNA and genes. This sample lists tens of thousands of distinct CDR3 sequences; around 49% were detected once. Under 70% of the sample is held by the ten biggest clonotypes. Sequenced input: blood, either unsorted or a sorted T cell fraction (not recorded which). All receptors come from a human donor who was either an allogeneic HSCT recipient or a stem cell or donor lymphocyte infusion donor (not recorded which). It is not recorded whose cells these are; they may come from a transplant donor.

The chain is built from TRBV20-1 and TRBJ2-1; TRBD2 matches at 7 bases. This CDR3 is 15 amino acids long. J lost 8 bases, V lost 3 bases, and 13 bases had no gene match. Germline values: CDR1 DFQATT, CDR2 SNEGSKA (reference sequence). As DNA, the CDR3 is TGCAGTGCTAGGCGGGCAGCGGGGAGTGGGGATGAGCAGTTCTTC. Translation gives CSARRAAGSGDEQFF.

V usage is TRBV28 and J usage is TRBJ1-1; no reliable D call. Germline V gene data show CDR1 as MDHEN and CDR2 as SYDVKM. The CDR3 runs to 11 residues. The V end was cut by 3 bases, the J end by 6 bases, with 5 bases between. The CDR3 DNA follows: TGTGCCAGCAGTTTGATCGCTGAAGCTTTCTTT. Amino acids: CASSLIAEAFF.

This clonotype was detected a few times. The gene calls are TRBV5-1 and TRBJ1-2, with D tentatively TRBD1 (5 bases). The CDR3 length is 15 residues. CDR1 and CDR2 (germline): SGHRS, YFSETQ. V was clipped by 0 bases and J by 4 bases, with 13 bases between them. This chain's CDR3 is CASSLVDGQAYGYTF. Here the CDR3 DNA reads TGCGCCAGCAGCTTGGTAGATGGACAAGCCTATGGCTACACCTTC.

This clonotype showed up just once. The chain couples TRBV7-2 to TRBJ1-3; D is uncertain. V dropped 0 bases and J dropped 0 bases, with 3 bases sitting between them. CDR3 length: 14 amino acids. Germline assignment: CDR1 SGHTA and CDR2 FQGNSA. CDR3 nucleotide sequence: TGTGCCAGCAGCTTAGCCAGCTCTGGAAACACCATATATTTT. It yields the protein CASSLASSGNTIYF. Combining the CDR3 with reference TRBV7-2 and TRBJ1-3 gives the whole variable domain GAGVSQSPSNKVTEKGKDVELRCDPISGHTALYWYRQSLGQGLEFLIYFQGNSAPDKSGLPSDRFSAERTGGSVSTLTIQRTQQEDSAVYLCASSLASSGNTIYFGEGSWLTVV.

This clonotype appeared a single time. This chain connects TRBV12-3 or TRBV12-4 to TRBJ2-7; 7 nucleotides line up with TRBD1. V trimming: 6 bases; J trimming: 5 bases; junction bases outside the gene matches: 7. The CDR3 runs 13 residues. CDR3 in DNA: TGTGCCAGCAGAGGACAGGATTCCCACGAGCAGTACTTC. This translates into CASRGQDSHEQYF.

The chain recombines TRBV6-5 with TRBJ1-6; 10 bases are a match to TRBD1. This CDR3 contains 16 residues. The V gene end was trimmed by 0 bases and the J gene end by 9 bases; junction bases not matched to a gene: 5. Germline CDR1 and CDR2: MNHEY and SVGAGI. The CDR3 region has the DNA TGTGCCAGCAGTTACTCGAAAGGACAGGGGGGTTCACCCCTCCACTTT. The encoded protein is CASSYSKGQGGSPLHF.

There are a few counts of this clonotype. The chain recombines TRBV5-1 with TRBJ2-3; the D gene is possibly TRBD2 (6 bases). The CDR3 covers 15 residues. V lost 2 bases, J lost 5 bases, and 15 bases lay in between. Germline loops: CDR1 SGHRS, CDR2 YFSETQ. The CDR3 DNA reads TGCGCCAGCAGCTTCTCCGGGAGTAGGATAGATACGCAGTATTTT. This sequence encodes CASSFSGSRIDTQYF.

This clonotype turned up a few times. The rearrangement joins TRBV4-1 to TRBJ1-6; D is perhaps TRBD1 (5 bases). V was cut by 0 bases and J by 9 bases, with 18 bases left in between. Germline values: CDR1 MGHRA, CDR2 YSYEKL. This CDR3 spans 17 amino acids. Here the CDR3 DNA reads TGCGCCAGCAGCCAAGATCAGCGTCGTTTTGGGGGTTCACCCCTCCACTTT. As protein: CASSQDQRRFGGSPLHF.

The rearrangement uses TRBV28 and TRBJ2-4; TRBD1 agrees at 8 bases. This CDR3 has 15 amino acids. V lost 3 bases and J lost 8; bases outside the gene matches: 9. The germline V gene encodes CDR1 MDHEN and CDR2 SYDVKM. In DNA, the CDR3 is TGTGCCAGCAGTTTCCGGGGTCAGGGGGCGGACATTCAGTACTTC. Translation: CASSFRGQGADIQYF.

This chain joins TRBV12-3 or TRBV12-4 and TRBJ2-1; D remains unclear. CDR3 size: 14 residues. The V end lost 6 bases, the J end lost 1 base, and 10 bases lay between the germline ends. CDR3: CASSLQQSYNEQFF. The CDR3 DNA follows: TGTGCCAGCAGCCTACAGCAGTCCTACAATGAGCAGTTCTTC.

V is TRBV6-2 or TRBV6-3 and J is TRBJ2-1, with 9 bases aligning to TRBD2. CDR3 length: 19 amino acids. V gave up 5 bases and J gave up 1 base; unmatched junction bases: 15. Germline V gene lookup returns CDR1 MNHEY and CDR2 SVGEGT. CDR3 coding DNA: TGTGCCAGCAGTGCCGACCGGGCGGGAGGGCCAATTTCCTACAATGAGCAGTTCTTC. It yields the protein CASSADRAGGPISYNEQFF.

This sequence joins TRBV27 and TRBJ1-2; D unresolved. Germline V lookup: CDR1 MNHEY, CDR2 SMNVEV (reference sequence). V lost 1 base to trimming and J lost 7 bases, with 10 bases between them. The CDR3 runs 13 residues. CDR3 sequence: CASSLFSKSGYTF. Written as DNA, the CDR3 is TGTGCCAGCAGTTTATTCTCGAAGAGTGGCTACACCTTC.

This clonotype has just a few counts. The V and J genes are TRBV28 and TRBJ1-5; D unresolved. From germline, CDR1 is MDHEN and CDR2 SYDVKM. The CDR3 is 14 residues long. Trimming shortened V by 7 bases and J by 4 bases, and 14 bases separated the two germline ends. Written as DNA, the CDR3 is TGTGCCAGCATGCCTTATTGGACGAATCAGCCCCAGCATTTT. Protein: CASMPYWTNQPQHF. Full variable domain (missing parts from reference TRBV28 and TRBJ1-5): DVKVTQSSRYLVKRTGEKVFLECVQDMDHENMFWYRQDPGLGLRLIYFSYDVKMKEKGDIPEGYSVSREKKERFSLILESASTNQTSMYLCASMPYWTNQPQHFGDGTRLSIL.

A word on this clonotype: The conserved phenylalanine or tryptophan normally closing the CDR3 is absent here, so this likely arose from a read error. This chain's CDR3 is CASSSRSPISGNTIYL. The DNA for the CDR3 is TGCGCCAGCAGCTCAAGATCTCCTATCTCTGGAAACACCATATATCTT. This chain links TRBV4-1 with TRBJ1-3; D is ambiguous. Between the trimmed V and J ends, which lost 5 bases and 0 bases, there was a span of 14 bases. The CDR3 runs to 16 residues. The germline CDR1 and CDR2 sequences are MGHRA and YSYEKL.